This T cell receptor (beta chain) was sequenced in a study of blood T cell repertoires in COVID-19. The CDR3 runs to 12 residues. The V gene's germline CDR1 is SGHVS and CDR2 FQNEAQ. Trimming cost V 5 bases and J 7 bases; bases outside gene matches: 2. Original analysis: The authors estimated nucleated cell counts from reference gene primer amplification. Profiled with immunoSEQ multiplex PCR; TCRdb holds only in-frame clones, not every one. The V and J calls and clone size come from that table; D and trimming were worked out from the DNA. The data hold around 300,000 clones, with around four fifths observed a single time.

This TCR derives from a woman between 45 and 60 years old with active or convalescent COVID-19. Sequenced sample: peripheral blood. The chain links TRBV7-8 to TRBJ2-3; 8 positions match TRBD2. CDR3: CASSREGNTQYF. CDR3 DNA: TGTGCCAGCAGCCGGGAGGGGAATACGCAGTATTTT.